Included here is one T cell receptor beta chain sequence, with context. Its antigen remains unknown. This sample is part of a study of T cells expressing NK-cell markers. Turning to the study itself: From sorted CD3+CD56+NKG2C+, CD3+CD56+NKG2C- and CD3+CD56-NKG2C+ T cells came the TCR beta repertoires.

Broader study findings: In a handful of donors, these clonotypes also led the CD3+CD56-NKG2C+ fraction.

The CDR3 spans 17 residues. Per germline, CDR1 MNHEY and CDR2 SMNVEV (reference sequence). cDNA encoding TCR beta was synthesized via 5'RACE template switching incorporating UMIs. TCRdb re-analyzed the 5' RACE reads; it lists each CDR3 protein once, without DNA. The sample has approximately 550,000 distinct CDR3 sequences. Sequenced sample: blood T cells: a sorted CD56 or NKG2C T cell subset, CD4+ or CD8+ T cells, or bulk PBMC T cells (not recorded which). The clonotype originates from a man aged 18 to 29 in good health. This rearrangement joins TRBV27 to TRBJ2-5; the D call from TCRdb, TRBD1, cannot be confirmed without DNA. CDR3 sequence reads: CASSSLGQGGLQETQYF.